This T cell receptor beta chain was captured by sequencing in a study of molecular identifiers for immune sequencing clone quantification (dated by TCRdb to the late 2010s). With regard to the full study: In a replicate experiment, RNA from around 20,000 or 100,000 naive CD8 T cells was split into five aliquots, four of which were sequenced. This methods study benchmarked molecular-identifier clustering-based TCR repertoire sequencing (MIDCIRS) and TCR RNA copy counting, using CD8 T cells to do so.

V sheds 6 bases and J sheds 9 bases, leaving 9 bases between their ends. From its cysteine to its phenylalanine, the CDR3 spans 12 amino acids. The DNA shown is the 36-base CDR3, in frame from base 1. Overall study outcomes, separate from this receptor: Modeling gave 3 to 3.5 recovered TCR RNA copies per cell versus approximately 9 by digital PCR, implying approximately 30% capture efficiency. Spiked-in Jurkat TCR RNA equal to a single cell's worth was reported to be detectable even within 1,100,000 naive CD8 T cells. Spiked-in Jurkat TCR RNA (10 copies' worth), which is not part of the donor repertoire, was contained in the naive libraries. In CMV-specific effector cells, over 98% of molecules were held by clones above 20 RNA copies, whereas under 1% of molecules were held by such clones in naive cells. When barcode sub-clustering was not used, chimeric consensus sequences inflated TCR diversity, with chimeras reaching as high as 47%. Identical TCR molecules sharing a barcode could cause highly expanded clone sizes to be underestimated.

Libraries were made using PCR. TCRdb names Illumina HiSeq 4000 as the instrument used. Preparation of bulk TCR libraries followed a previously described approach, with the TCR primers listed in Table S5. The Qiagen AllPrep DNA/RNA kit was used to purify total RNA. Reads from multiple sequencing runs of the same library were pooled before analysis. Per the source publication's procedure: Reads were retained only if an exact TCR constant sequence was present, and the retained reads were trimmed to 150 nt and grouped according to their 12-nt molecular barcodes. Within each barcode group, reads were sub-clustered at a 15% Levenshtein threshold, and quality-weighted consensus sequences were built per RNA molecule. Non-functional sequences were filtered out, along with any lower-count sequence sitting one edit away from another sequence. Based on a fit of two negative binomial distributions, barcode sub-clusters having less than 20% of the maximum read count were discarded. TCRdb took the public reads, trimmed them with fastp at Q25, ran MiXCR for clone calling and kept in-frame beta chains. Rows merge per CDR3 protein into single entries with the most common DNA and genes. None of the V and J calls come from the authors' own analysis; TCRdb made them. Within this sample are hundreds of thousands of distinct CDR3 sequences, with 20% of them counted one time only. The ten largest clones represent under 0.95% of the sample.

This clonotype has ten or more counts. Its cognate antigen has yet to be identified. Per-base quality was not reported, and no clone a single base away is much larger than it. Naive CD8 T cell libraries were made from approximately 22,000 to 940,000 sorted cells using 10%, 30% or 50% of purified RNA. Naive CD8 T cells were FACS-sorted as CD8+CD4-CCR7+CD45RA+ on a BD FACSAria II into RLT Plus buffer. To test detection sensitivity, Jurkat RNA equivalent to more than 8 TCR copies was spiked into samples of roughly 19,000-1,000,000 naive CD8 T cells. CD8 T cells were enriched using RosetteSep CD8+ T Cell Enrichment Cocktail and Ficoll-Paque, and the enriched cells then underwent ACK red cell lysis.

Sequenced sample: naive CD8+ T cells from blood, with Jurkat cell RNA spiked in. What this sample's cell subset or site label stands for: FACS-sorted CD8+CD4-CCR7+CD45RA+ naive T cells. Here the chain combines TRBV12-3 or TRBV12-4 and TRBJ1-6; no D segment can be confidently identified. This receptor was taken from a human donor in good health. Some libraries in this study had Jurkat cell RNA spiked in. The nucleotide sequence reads TGTGCCAGCAGCCCTCTTGGTTCACCCCTCCACTTT. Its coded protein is CASSPLGSPLHF.